This is a list of T cell receptor beta chains from one sample in a study of blood T cell repertoires in COVID-19. Generated by immunoSEQ multiplex PCR, the TCRdb table keeps only in-frame clones and is missing some. The sample lists tens of thousands of clones, 85% to 90% occurring once. Material for sequencing was peripheral blood. The origin of the receptors is a human donor in a cohort sampled during active COVID-19. The CDR3 runs from the conserved cysteine through the conserved F or W. Fields, in order: D gene, clone size, V gene, J gene, CDR3 DNA, CDR3 protein. The D gene is left open where the match is weak. The size of a clone is reported for some rows only, either as once, few or many, or as a class for expanded clones.

>TRBD2|.|TRBV11-1|TRBJ2-2
TGTGCCAGCAGGCCCACTAGCGGGAGCCACGGGGAGCTGTTTTTT
CASRPTSGSHGELFF
>.|.|TRBV7-9|TRBJ2-7
TGTGCCAGCAGCCAGACAGATTCGACCTACGAGCAGTACTTC
CASSQTDSTYEQYF
>.|.|TRBV11-2|TRBJ2-3
TGTGCCAGCAGCCCGTCTATCTCGGATACGCAGTATTTT
CASSPSISDTQYF
>TRBD1|.|TRBV5-1|TRBJ2-4
TGCGCCAGCAGCTTGGTGACAGGGGGCGTTGAAACCTCGGGGGACATTCAGTACTTC
CASSLVTGGVETSGDIQYF
>TRBD2|.|TRBV7-9|TRBJ2-4
TGTGCCAGCAGCTTTCCAGCGGGAGCTGGGGCCAAAAACATTCAGTACTTC
CASSFPAGAGAKNIQYF
>.|.|TRBV12-3/TRBV12-4|TRBJ1-4
TGTGCCAGCAGTTTAACAGGTGAAAAACTGTTTTTT
CASSLTGEKLFF
>.|.|TRBV2|TRBJ2-7
TGTGCCAGCAGTGAAGGTGCCCGGGTCTACGAGCAGTACTTC
CASSEGARVYEQYF
>TRBD2|.|TRBV7-2|TRBJ2-1
TGTGCCAGCAGCTACATGACTAGCGGGGTGCAGTTCTTC
CASSYMTSGVQFF
>.|.|TRBV11-3|TRBJ1-3
TGTGCCAGCAGCCCCTTAACTGGAAACACCATATATTTT
CASSPLTGNTIYF
>.|.|TRBV19|TRBJ1-1
TGTGCCAGTAGTTCAAGGAGCGCTGAAGCTTTCTTT
CASSSRSAEAFF
>TRBD2|.|TRBV24-1|TRBJ2-1
TGTGCCACCAGTGATTCTTGGACTAGCAGCTACAATGAGCAGTTCTTC
CATSDSWTSSYNEQFF
>TRBD2|few|TRBV11-3|TRBJ2-3
TGTGCCAGCAGCTTCGGGACTAATAGGGGTACGCAGTATTTT
CASSFGTNRGTQYF
>TRBD1|.|TRBV28|TRBJ1-2
TGTGCCAGCAGTTCCGGGACAGGGGAGGCCTACTATGGCTACACCTTC
CASSSGTGEAYYGYTF
>.|once|TRBV4-1|TRBJ1-5
TGCGCCAGCAGCCAGGATGGAGGGAATGGCAATCAGCCCCAGCATTTT
CASSQDGGNGNQPQHF
>.|.|TRBV3-1/TRBV3-2|TRBJ1-4
TGTGCCAGCAGCCAAAACTCGGGGGTGGAAAAACTGTTTTTT
CASSQNSGVEKLFF